This T cell receptor (beta chain) emerged from a study of T-cell memory formation after mild COVID-19. About the research overall: TCR clusters were mostly confined to one donor each. Findings of the study overall: CD4+ contracting clones were mainly CM and EM; CD8+ ones, EMRA. That cross-reactive memory joined was suggested by some responding clones appearing in pre-infection memory.

This clonotype came up a few times. The antigen remains unidentified. Constant-segment primers and 5'RACE yielded cDNA libraries for TCR alpha and TCR beta, each carrying sample barcodes and UMIs. Each CDR3 protein gets one entry after TCRdb re-called the 5' RACE reads with MiXCR. The table includes about 350,000 distinct CDR3 sequences, approximately 14% detected once. V shed 4 bases, J shed 2 bases, and the junction held 7 bases outside the gene matches. CDR1 SGHRS and CDR2 YFSETQ come from the germline V gene. The CDR3 length is 15 residues. Material for sequencing was PBMCs or a T cell subset sorted from them (not recorded which). This sequence was found in a young man who had mild COVID-19 (a few samples of this study predate the infection). Cell type and time point are not known. The V and J genes are TRBV5-1 and TRBJ2-3; 7 bases are a match to TRBD1. This chain's CDR3 is CASSPLGQITDTQYF. CDR3 coding DNA: TGCGCCAGCAGCCCACTGGGACAGATCACAGATACGCAGTATTTT.